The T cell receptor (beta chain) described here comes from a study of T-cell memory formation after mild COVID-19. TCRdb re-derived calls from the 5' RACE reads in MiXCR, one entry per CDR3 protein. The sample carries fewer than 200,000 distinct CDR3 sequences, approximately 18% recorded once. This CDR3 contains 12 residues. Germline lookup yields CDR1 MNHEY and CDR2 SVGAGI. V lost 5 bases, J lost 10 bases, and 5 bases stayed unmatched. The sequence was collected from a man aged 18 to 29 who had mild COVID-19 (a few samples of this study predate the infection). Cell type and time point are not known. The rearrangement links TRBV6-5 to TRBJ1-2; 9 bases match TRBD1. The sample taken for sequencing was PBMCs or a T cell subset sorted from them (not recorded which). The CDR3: CASSPRDRDYTF. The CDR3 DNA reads TGTGCCAGCAGTCCGCGGGACAGGGACTACACCTTC.